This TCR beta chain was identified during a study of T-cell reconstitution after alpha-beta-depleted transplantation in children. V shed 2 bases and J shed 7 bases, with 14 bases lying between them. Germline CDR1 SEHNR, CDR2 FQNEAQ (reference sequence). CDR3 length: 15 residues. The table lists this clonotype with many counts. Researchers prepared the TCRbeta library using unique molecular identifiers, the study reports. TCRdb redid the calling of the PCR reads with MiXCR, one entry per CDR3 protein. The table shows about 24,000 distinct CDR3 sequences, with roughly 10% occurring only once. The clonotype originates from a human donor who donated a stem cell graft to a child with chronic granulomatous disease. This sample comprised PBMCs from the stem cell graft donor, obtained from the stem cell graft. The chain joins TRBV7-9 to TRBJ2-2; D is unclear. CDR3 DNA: TGTGCCAGCAGCTTAAACCCTCCACCATTCGGGGAGCTGTTTTTT. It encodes CASSLNPPPFGELFF.